These 13 T cell receptor beta chains were all obtained from the same sample, sequenced in a study of T cell repertoires in cytomegalovirus infection. A single record per CDR3 protein comes from TCRdb applying MiXCR to the reads. The table lists 350,000 to 500,000 distinct CDR3 sequences, approximately 31% of them singletons. Sequencing was carried out using PBMCs. The receptor set was obtained from a human donor in good health (CMV status not recorded). Some clones in this sample may be carry-over from other donors' samples.

This chain uses TRBV6-2 or TRBV6-3 with TRBJ1-5; 9 bases fit TRBD1. Per germline, CDR1 MNHEY and CDR2 SVGEGT. This CDR3 region has 14 residues. Trimming removed 6 bases from V and 6 bases from J; junction bases left unmatched: 6. The CDR3 region is CASRTTGGPQPQHF. In DNA, the CDR3 is TGTGCCAGCAGGACGACAGGGGGGCCTCAGCCCCAGCATTTT.

This chain joins TRBV15 and TRBJ2-7, with D possibly TRBD2 on 5 matching bases. The CDR3 extends over 14 amino acids. Germline CDR1 LNHNV, CDR2 YYDKDF (reference sequence). Trimming shortened V by 5 bases and J by 5 bases, and 16 bases separated the two germline ends. CDR3 region: CATSPTRVRDEQYF. The CDR3 region has the DNA TGTGCCACCAGCCCCACCCGGGTGAGGGACGAGCAGTACTTC.

This clonotype appeared a few times. This chain links TRBV6-5 with TRBJ2-1; weak D call: TRBD1 (6 bases). Between the trimmed V and J ends, which lost 2 bases and 4 bases, there was a span of 18 bases. CDR3 length: 17 amino acids. Germline values: CDR1 MNHEY, CDR2 SVGAGI. The chain's CDR3 is CASSYTQTGSEYNEQFF. Here the CDR3 DNA reads TGTGCCAGCAGTTACACCCAAACAGGGTCCGAATACAATGAGCAGTTCTTC.

The sample holds a few counts of this clonotype. The rearrangement joins TRBV6-1 to TRBJ2-3; unclear D gene. Trimming left V 5 bases short and J 3 bases short, with 12 bases between. The germline gives CDR1 MNHNS, CDR2 SASEGT. The CDR3 runs 14 residues. CDR3 region: CASSYLRQTDTQYF. The CDR3 coding sequence is TGTGCCAGCAGTTACCTTAGACAAACAGATACGCAGTATTTT.

This clonotype occurred many times. The rearrangement uses TRBV6-2 or TRBV6-3 and TRBJ2-1; D unresolved. Per germline, CDR1 MNHEY and CDR2 SVGEGT. The CDR3 loop spans 14 amino acids. The V and J ends lost 0 bases and 7 bases respectively, with 10 bases between them. CDR3 bases: TGTGCCAGCAGTTACTCTATCCGCGGAAATGAGCAGTTCTTC. This gives the protein CASSYSIRGNEQFF.

The chain joins TRBV6-1 to TRBJ1-1, with D unclear. The CDR3 has 15 residues. Germline V gives CDR1 MNHNS, CDR2 SASEGT. Deletions cut 6 bases from V and 4 bases from J, with 18 bases between. CDR3 coding DNA: TGTGCCAGCAGCCCAGCCTCTTCCCGGGGCACTGAAGCTTTCTTT. This sequence encodes CASSPASSRGTEAFF.

This chain joins TRBV2 and TRBJ1-5; D not certain. The CDR3 totals 14 residues. Germline V gives CDR1 SNHLY, CDR2 FYNNEI. V lost 7 bases and J lost 4, with 14 bases in between. Here the CDR3 DNA reads TGTGCCAGCAATCCTAATGGCGGAAATCAGCCCCAGCATTTT. It translates to CASNPNGGNQPQHF.

There are many counts of this clonotype. The chain combines TRBV12-3 or TRBV12-4 with TRBJ1-2; unclear D gene. The CDR3 covers 17 residues. The V end was cut by 0 bases, the J end by 4 bases, with 18 bases between. The DNA for the CDR3 is TGTGCCAGCAGTTTAGCGTATCCCGACGGAAGATTCTATGGCTACACCTTC. Translation gives CASSLAYPDGRFYGYTF.

This clonotype appeared a few times. The chain is built from TRBV15 and TRBJ1-2; TRBD1 matches at 7 bases. Germline V gene sequence: CDR1 LNHNV, CDR2 YYDKDF (reference sequence). The CDR3 consists of 15 residues. V shed 4 bases, J shed 0 bases, and the junction held 5 bases outside the gene matches. The CDR3 nucleotides read TGTGCCACCAGCACAATGGGACAGTCTAACTATGGCTACACCTTC. Amino acid sequence: CATSTMGQSNYGYTF.

The chain couples TRBV25-1 to TRBJ1-2; a possible D gene is TRBD1 (6 bases). Per the germline V gene, CDR1 is MGHDK and CDR2 is SYGVNS. With 2 bases removed from V and 8 bases from J, the gap between germline ends came to 9 bases. This CDR3 contains 12 residues. The CDR3 DNA reads as TGTGCCAGCAGTGAAACAGGGAACGGCTACACCTTC. Its translation: CASSETGNGYTF.

This clonotype was counted between two and nine times. The chain recombines TRBV7-6 with TRBJ1-1; 8 bases map to TRBD1. The CDR3 has 16 amino acids. V lost 1 base to trimming and J lost 1 base; unmatched junction nucleotides: 5. Germline assignment: CDR1 SGHVS and CDR2 FNYEAQ. Here the CDR3 reads CASSLEPGQENTEAFF. In nucleotides, the CDR3 is TGTGCCAGCAGCTTAGAGCCGGGACAGGAGAACACTGAAGCTTTCTTT.

Ten or more counts support this clonotype. The chain uses TRBV28 and TRBJ1-5, with D possibly matching TRBD1 (5 bases). The CDR3 loop spans 14 amino acids. The germline gives CDR1 MDHEN, CDR2 SYDVKM. V was shortened by 6 bases and J by 3 bases, with 12 bases between the two germline ends. The CDR3 DNA follows: TGTGCCAGCAGCACCGGGACGGTCAATCAGCCCCAGCATTTT. It translates to CASSTGTVNQPQHF.

This clonotype turned up a few times. The chain uses TRBV4-3 and TRBJ1-1, with D maybe TRBD1 (6 bases). Germline lookup yields CDR1 LGHNA and CDR2 YSLEER. The V end lost 1 base, the J end lost 4 bases, and 16 bases lay between the germline ends. The CDR3 runs 16 residues. The CDR3 region has the DNA TGCGCCAGCAGCCAAGGACGGGGGGGCAGGGGCACTGAAGCTTTCTTT. Its translation is CASSQGRGGRGTEAFF.